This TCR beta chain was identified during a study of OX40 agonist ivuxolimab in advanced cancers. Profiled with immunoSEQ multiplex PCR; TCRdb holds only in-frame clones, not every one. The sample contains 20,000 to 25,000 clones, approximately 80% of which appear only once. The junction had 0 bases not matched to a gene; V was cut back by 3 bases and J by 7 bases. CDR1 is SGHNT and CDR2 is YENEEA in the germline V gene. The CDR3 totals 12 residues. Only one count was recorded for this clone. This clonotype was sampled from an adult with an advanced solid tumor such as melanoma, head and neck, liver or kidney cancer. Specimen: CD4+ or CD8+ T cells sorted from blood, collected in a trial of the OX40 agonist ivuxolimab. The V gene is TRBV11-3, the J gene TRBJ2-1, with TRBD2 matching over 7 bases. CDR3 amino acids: CASSFSGNEQFF. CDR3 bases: TGTGCCAGCAGCTTTAGCGGGAATGAGCAGTTCTTC. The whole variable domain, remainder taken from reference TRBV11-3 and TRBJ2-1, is EAGVVQSPRYKIIEKKQPVAFWCNPISGHNTLYWYLQNLGQGPELLIRYENEEAVDDSQLPKDRFSAERLKGVDSTLKIQPAELGDSAVYLCASSFSGNEQFFGPGTRLTVL.